This record covers a single T cell receptor (beta chain). What it recognizes is unknown. Germline V gene data show CDR1 as LGHNA and CDR2 as YSLEER. The trim removed 4 bases at V and 1 base at J, leaving 5 bases unmatched. This CDR3 contains 15 residues. These data are taken from a study of T cell responses to AZD1222 COVID-19 vaccine. Study outcomes and limitations: Vaccine-related CD4 TCRs covered spike, predominating at 160-218 and 743-854. Of the AZD1222 recipients, only five to seven were seropositive at baseline.

Profiled with immunoSEQ multiplex PCR; TCRdb holds only in-frame clones, not every one. Here the sample spans roughly 120,000 clones, 87% being singletons. The chain has TRBV4-3 and TRBJ2-7, with TRBD1 matching 9 bases. Material: peripheral blood, obtained on day 0 of AZD1222 vaccination. This receptor was obtained from an adult in good health. For the CDR3, the DNA is TGCGCCAGCAGCCCCGGACAGGGGCTTTCCTACGAGCAGTACTTC. As protein: CASSPGQGLSYEQYF.